This T cell receptor (beta chain) was recorded in a study of T cells in localized non-small cell lung cancer. By share of the sample, this clone is medium-sized. Its target is unknown. This CDR3 comprises 17 residues. CDR1 is MNHGY, CDR2 SAAAGT, per germline. Trimming pared 5 bases from V and 2 bases from J, leaving 19 bases between. Study-wide results and limits: Sequence data derive from only one tumor region, so heterogeneity remains possible. Peak T cell clonality was found in uninvolved adjacent lung, exceeding tumor. A denser population of T cells in blood accompanied longer overall survival.

Using immunoSEQ multiplex PCR, the repertoire was profiled, and TCRdb retains in-frame clones only, with some absent. This sample has 2,500 to 3,000 clones; approximately 20% occur once, and the top ten carry 24%. Sequencing was performed on lung tumor tissue, taken before any cancer treatment. This sequence was found in a male donor older than 55 with stage II squamous cell lung carcinoma. The chain has TRBV6-8 and TRBJ1-5; a possible D gene is TRBD1 (6 bases). The DNA for the CDR3 is TGTGCCAGCAGTGCCCCCCGAGGGGGGGCAGGCAATCAGCCCCAGCATTTT. Translating gives CASSAPRGGAGNQPQHF.